The 4 T cell receptor beta chains in this list originate from one sample, sequenced in a study of shared clonotypes between healthy human individuals. Sequencing was performed with immunoSEQ multiplex PCR; in TCRdb, only in-frame clones are kept and a portion is missing. The sample lists 2 million to 2.5 million clones; approximately 96% were seen once. The source material was naive CD4+ T cells sorted from blood. This sample's subset: CD45RA+ positively selected. The source of these receptors is a man aged 18 to 30 in good health.

This clone appeared a few times. The genes are TRBV7-9 and TRBJ2-5, with D possibly matching TRBD2 (6 bases). The J call could be wrong; TRBJ2-7 is a better fit for the DNA end. CDR1 and CDR2 from the germline V gene are SEHNR and FQNEAQ (reference sequence). The length of the CDR3 is 16 residues. The CDR3 reads CASSPGVGTVIYEQYF. In DNA, the CDR3 is TGTGCCAGCAGCCCAGGCGTCGGGACTGTGATCTACGAGCAGTACTTC.

The chain couples TRBV7-2 to TRBJ1-1, with no clear D. This CDR3 has 13 residues. Germline V gene lookup returns CDR1 SGHTA and CDR2 FQGNSA. Trimming removed 4 bases from V and 7 bases from J, with 13 bases in between. CDR3 in amino acids: CASSSYVGREAFF. The CDR3 coding sequence is TGTGCCAGCAGCTCGTACGTGGGTCGTGAAGCTTTCTTT.

This rearrangement joins TRBV6-1 to TRBJ1-1; D gene uncertain. Germline-derived CDR1 and CDR2 are MNHNS and SASEGT. The CDR3 is 12 amino acids. Trimming stripped 4 bases from V and 5 bases from J, with 8 bases between. CDR3 bases: TGTGCCAGCAGTGCCCCAATGACTGAAGCTTTCTTT. Encoded protein: CASSAPMTEAFF.

The chain employs TRBV2 and TRBJ2-5; TRBD2 matches at 12 bases. The CDR3 covers 17 residues. Germline CDR1 is SNHLY and CDR2 is FYNNEI. Unmatched junction bases numbered 13, after V lost 6 bases and J lost 5 bases. The CDR3 nucleotides are TGTGCCAGCAGGGGGGGATCCGGGACTAGCGGGTCGGAGACCCAGTACTTC. It yields the protein CASRGGSGTSGSETQYF.